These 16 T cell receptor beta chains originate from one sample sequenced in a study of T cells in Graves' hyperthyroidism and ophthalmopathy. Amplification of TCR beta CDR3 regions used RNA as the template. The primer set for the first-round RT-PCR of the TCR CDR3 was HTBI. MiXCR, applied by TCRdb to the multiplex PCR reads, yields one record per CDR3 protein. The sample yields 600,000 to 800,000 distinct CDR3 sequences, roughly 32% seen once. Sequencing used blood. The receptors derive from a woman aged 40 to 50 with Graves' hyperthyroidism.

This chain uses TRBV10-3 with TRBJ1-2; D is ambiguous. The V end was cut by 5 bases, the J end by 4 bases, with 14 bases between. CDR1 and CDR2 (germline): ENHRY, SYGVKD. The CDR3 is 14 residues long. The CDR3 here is CAISSGSRGYGYTF. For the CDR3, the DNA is TGTGCCATCAGTTCGGGGTCGAGAGGCTATGGCTACACCTTC.

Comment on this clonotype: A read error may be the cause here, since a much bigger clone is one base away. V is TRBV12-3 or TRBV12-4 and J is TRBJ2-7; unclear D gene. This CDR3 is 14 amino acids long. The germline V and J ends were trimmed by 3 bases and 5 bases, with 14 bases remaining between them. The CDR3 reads CASSFSTERNEQYF. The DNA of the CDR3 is TGTGCCAGCAGTTTTTCGACCGAAAGGAACGAGCAGTACTTC.

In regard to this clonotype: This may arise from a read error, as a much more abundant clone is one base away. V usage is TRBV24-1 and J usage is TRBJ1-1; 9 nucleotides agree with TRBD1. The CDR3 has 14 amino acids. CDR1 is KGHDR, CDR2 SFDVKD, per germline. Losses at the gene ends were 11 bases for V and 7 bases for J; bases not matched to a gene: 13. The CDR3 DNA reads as TGTGCCAGCAGCCCGGGACAGGGCTTCGGTGAAGCTTTCTTT. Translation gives CASSPGQGFGEAFF.

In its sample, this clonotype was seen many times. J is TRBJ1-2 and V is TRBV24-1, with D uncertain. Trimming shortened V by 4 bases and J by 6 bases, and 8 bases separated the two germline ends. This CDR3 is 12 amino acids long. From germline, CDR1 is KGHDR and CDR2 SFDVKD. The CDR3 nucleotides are TGTGCCACCAGTGACCAGAAGGATGGCTACACCTTC. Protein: CATSDQKDGYTF.

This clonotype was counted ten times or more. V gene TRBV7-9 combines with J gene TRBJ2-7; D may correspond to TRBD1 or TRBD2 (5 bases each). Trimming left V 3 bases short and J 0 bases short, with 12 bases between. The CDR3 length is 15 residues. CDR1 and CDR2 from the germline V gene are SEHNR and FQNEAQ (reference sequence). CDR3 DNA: TGTGCCAGCAGCTTTTCCGGGGCTAGCTCCTACGAGCAGTACTTC. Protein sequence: CASSFSGASSYEQYF. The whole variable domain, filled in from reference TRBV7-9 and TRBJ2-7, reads DTGVSQNPRHKITKRGQNVTFRCDPISEHNRLYWYRQTLGQGPEFLTYFQNEAQLEKSRLLSDRFSAERPKGSFSTLEIQRTEQGDSAMYLCASSFSGASSYEQYFGPGTRLTVT.

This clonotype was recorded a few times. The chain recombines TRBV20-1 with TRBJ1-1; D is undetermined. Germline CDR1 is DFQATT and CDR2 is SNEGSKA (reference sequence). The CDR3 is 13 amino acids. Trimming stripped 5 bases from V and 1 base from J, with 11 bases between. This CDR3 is CSAVTTQNTEAFF. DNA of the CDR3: TGCAGTGCTGTGACAACTCAGAACACTGAAGCTTTCTTT.

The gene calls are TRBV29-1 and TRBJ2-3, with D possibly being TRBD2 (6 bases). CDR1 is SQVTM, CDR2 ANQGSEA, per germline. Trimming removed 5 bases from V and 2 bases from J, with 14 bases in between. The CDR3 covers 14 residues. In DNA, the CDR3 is TGCAGCGTTTATCCTCCTAGCGCCACAGATACGCAGTATTTT. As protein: CSVYPPSATDTQYF.

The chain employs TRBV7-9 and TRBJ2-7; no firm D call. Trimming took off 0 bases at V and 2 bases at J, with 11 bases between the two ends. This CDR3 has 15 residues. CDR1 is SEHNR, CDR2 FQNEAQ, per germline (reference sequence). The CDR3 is CASSLALNAAYEQYF. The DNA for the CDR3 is TGTGCCAGCAGCTTAGCCCTCAACGCAGCCTACGAGCAGTACTTC.

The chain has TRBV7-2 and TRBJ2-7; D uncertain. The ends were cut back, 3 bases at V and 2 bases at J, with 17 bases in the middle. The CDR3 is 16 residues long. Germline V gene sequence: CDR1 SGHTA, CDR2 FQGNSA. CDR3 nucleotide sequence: TGTGCCAGCAGCTTTTTCCGCTTTGCGAAAACCTACGAGCAGTACTTC. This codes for CASSFFRFAKTYEQYF.

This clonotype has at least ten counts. The CDR3 loop reads CASSQGQAQAFF. In DNA, the CDR3 is TGCGCCAGCAGCCAGGGACAGGCGCAAGCTTTCTTT. The chain combines TRBV5-1 with TRBJ1-1; TRBD1 agrees at 8 bases. CDR1 and CDR2 from the germline V gene are SGHRS and YFSETQ. The CDR3 consists of 12 residues. Germline trimming cut 4 bases from V and 9 bases from J; bases unmatched to any gene: 5.

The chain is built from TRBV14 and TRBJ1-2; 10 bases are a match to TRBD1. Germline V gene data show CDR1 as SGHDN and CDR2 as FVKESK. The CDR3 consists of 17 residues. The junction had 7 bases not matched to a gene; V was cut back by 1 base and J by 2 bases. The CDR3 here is CASSQGLPGQGNYGYTF. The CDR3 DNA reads TGTGCCAGCAGCCAAGGACTCCCGGGACAGGGGAACTATGGCTACACCTTC.

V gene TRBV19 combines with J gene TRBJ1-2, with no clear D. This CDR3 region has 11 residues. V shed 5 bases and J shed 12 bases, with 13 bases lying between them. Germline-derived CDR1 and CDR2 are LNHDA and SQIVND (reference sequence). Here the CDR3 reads CASSSGIGNTF. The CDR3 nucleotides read TGTGCCAGTAGTTCGGGGATTGGAAACACCTTC.

The CDR3: CASSQGLAGGYNSPLHF. The CDR3 region has the DNA TGTGCCAGCAGCCAAGGGTTGGCAGGGGGCTATAATTCACCCCTCCACTTT. The chain recombines TRBV7-2 with TRBJ1-6, with 7 bases that match TRBD1. The germline gives CDR1 SGHTA, CDR2 FQGNSA. The CDR3 is 17 residues long. Trimming at V came to 5 bases and at J to 3 bases, leaving 10 bases not matched to a gene.

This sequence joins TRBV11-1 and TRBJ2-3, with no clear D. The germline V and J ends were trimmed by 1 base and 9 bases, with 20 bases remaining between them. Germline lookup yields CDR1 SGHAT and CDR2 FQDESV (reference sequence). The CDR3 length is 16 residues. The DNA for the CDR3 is TGTGCCAGCAGCTTAGTCGACCCTGGGCCCCTTCCGACGCAGTATTTT. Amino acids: CASSLVDPGPLPTQYF.

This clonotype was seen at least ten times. The CDR3 coding sequence is TGCGCCAGCAGCCCGGGACAGGGGGGTAGATCGGAGACCCAGTACTTC. Translation gives CASSPGQGGRSETQYF. The rearrangement links TRBV5-1 to TRBJ2-5; 11 bases match TRBD1. CDR1 and CDR2 (germline): SGHRS, YFSETQ. The CDR3 is made up of 16 amino acids. With V trimmed by 4 bases and J by 5 bases, 10 bases remained unmatched.

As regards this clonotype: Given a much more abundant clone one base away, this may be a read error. CDR3 residues: CASSLSQARSYEQYF. The DNA for the CDR3 is TGTGCCAGCAGCTTATCACAGGCGCGCTCCTACGAGCAGTACTTC. V gene TRBV7-2 combines with J gene TRBJ2-7, with a possible D match to TRBD1 (5 bases). With 2 bases removed from V and 0 bases from J, the gap between germline ends came to 11 bases. CDR3 size: 15 residues. Germline values: CDR1 SGHTA, CDR2 FQGNSA.